This is a list of T cell receptor beta chains from one sample in a study of T cell repertoires in cytomegalovirus infection. TCRdb re-analysed the reads in MiXCR, keeping a single row per CDR3 protein. The profile shows approximately 100,000 distinct CDR3 sequences, about 25% of them singletons. Material for sequencing was CD8+ T cells from PBMCs. The receptors derive from a human donor in good health (CMV status not recorded). Some clones in this sample may be carry-over from other donors' samples. The CDR3 runs from the conserved cysteine through the conserved F or W. The D gene is left open where the match is weak. Expanded clones get a size class; other rows say once, few or many, or leave the size out.

>TRBJ1-6|.|.|TRBV28
TGTGCCAGCAGTTTATTCGGGGTTAATAATTCACCCCTCCACTTT
CASSLFGVNNSPLHF
>TRBJ2-3|few|TRBD2|TRBV19
TGTGCCAGTAGTATAGCGGGAGGTGGCACAGATACGCAGTATTTT
CASSIAGGGTDTQYF
>TRBJ2-1|.|TRBD2|TRBV10-3
TGTGCCATCAGTGAGCTAGCGGGAGGAACCTACAATGAGCAGTTCTTC
CAISELAGGTYNEQFF
>TRBJ1-3|many|.|TRBV7-2
TGTGCCAGCGGTCCGGGAAACACCATATATTTT
CASGPGNTIYF
>TRBJ2-7|many|TRBD2|TRBV7-2
TGTGCCAGCAGTTTCACGCTAGCGGGAGGAGGCTACGAGCAGTACTTC
CASSFTLAGGGYEQYF
>TRBJ1-1|many|TRBD1|TRBV7-2
TGTGCCAGCAGCTTAACGACAGGGTCGGGCACTGAAGCTTTCTTT
CASSLTTGSGTEAFF
>TRBJ1-5|few|.|TRBV20-1
TGCAGTGCTAGACCAGAGTATAGCAATCAGCCCCAGCATTTT
CSARPEYSNQPQHF
>TRBJ2-1|few|.|TRBV10-3
TGTGCCATCAGCCCCCCTACCTCGGGTGAGCAGTTCTTC
CAISPPTSGEQFF
>TRBJ2-3|few|TRBD2|TRBV15
TGTGCCACCAGCAGAGCTAGCGGGGGGGCAGTAGATACGCAGTATTTT
CATSRASGGAVDTQYF
>TRBJ1-1|.|TRBD1|TRBV10-3
TGTCCCATCAGGGGACAGGGGGCGAACACTGAAGCTTTCTTT
CPIRGQGANTEAFF
>TRBJ2-7|many|.|TRBV7-8
TGTGCCAGCAGCTTATCTGTGGGGACTTCCTACGAGCAGTACTTC
CASSLSVGTSYEQYF
>TRBJ2-2|many|.|TRBV7-6
TGTGCCAGCAGCATCGATCTGGGGGGGGAGCTGTTTTTT
CASSIDLGGELFF
>TRBJ1-1|.|.|TRBV2
TGTGCCAGCAGTGAACGTTATTTATTCCGGCGGGAAGCTTTCTTT
CASSERYLFRREAFF
>TRBJ1-1|.|TRBD1|TRBV15
TGTGCCACCCGTCTGGACAGGGCGAACACTGAAGCTTTCTTT
CATRLDRANTEAFF
>TRBJ2-5|few|TRBD1|TRBV29-1
TGCAGCGTTGATTCAGGGGGCGTAGAGACCCAGTACTTC
CSVDSGGVETQYF
>TRBJ1-5|few|.|TRBV28
TGTGCCAGCACCTTCGGATATCAGCCCCAGCATTTT
CASTFGYQPQHF
>TRBJ1-5|many|.|TRBV7-2
TGTGCCAGCAGCTTAGAGAGGGTTGGGAATCAGCCCCAGCATTTT
CASSLERVGNQPQHF
>TRBJ2-2|many|.|TRBV7-9
TGTGCCAGCAGAGCAGGGCAACGTACCGGGGAGCTGTTTTTT
CASRAGQRTGELFF
>TRBJ2-1|.|.|TRBV7-9
TGTGCCAGCAGCTTAGGGAGCTCCTACAATGAGCAGTTCTTC
CASSLGSSYNEQFF
>TRBJ2-3|.|.|TRBV3-1
TGTGCCAGCAGCCAGAACGCCCGACCGACAGTGGGGGGAACAGATACGCAGTATTTT
CASSQNARPTVGGTDTQYF
>TRBJ2-5|many|TRBD2|TRBV12-3/TRBV12-4
TGTGCCAGCACCCTTAGCGGGGGGGCCTTCGAGACCCAGTACTTC
CASTLSGGAFETQYF
>TRBJ2-7|.|TRBD2|TRBV10-1
TGCGATTTAGGTGGGGACAGCGGGAGGTCGGACGAGCAGTACTTC
CDLGGDSGRSDEQYF
>TRBJ2-2|.|.|TRBV27
TGTGCCAGCAGTTTATCGGCGAGAGTAGGCACCGGGGAGCTGTTTTTT
CASSLSARVGTGELFF
>TRBJ2-7|few|.|TRBV10-3
TGTGCCATCGGGGAGACAGCTAACTACGAGCAGTACTTC
CAIGETANYEQYF
>TRBJ2-7|many|.|TRBV7-8
TGTGCCAGCAGCGTTCGGCAAACCGAGCAGTACTTC
CASSVRQTEQYF
>TRBJ1-2|many|.|TRBV15
TGTGCCACCAGCAGACCAGGGCAGAGCTATGGCTACACCTTC
CATSRPGQSYGYTF
>TRBJ2-7|.|TRBD1|TRBV4-1
TGCGCCAGCAGCCAAGGGACAGGAGCTACCTACGAGCAGTACTTC
CASSQGTGATYEQYF
>TRBJ2-2|.|TRBD2|TRBV11-3
TGTGCCAGCAGCTTTACCGGGCCCCTAGCGGGGGGGAACACCGGGGAGCTGTTTTTT
CASSFTGPLAGGNTGELFF
>TRBJ2-7|few|.|TRBV6-5
TGTGCCAGCAGACCCGACTTACGGGTTGCGGTCGAGCAGTACTTC
CASRPDLRVAVEQYF